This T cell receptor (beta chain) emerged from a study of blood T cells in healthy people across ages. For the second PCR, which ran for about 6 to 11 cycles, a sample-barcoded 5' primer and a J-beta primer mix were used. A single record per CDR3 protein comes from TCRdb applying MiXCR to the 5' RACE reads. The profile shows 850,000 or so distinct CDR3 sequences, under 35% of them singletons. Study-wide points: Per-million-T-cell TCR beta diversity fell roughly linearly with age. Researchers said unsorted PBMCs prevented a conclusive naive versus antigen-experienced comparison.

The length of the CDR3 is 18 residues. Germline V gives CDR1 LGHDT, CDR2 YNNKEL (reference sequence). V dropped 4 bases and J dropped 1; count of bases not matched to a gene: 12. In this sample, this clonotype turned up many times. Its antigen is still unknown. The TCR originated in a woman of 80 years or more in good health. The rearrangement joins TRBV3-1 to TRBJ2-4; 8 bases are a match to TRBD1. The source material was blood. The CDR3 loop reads CASSPTQTGEYAKNIQYF. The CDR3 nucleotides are TGTGCCAGCAGCCCGACTCAGACAGGGGAATATGCCAAAAACATTCAGTACTTC.